The clone carrying this T cell receptor beta chain was seen only a few times. The antigen is undetermined. This record comes from a study of T cell responses to AZD1222 COVID-19 vaccine. The study's findings and limits: Spike-wide coverage was observed for vaccine-associated CD4 TCRs, with dominant responses at 160-218 and 743-854. An increase in Spike-specific TCR breadth and depth was observed after two AZD1222 doses. Reportedly, close to half of spike-specific TCRs are directed against unmutated variant regions.

Some clones are missing from TCRdb's copy, which holds only in-frame ones; the method was immunoSEQ multiplex PCR. The profile shows fewer than 150,000 clones, around 90% of them singletons. The sequences come from peripheral blood, collected on day 0 of AZD1222 vaccination. This TCR came from an adult in good health.

The CDR3 here is CASVVGEVAYNEQFF. CDR3 DNA: TGTGCCAGCGTGGTGGGGGAGGTGGCCTACAATGAGCAGTTCTTC. The rearrangement links TRBV28 to TRBJ2-1, with a possible D match to TRBD2 (6 bases). The germline gives CDR1 MDHEN, CDR2 SYDVKM. The CDR3 extends over 15 amino acids. The V end lost 8 bases, the J end lost 2 bases, and 16 bases lay between the germline ends. Full variable domain (outside the CDR3, taken from reference TRBV28 and TRBJ2-1): DVKVTQSSRYLVKRTGEKVFLECVQDMDHENMFWYRQDPGLGLRLIYFSYDVKMKEKGDIPEGYSVSREKKERFSLILESASTNQTSMYLCASVVGEVAYNEQFFGPGTRLTVL.